This TCR beta chain was identified during a study of glioma-infiltrating T cells after dendritic cell vaccination. CDR1 is SQVTM, CDR2 ANQGSEA, per germline. The CDR3 contains 12 residues. The V end lost 2 bases, the J end lost 4 bases, and 8 bases lay between the germline ends. The method was immunoSEQ multiplex PCR; TCRdb's version includes in-frame clones alone and lacks a portion of them. Of just under 85,000 clones listed, over 85% are singletons. J is TRBJ2-5 and V is TRBV29-1, with D possibly being TRBD2 (6 bases). This receptor was identified in a human donor with glioblastoma. Sequenced material: blood, taken before dendritic cell vaccination. The CDR3 DNA is TGCAGCGTTGAAAAGGGAGGAGAGACCCAGTACTTC. It is translated as CSVEKGGETQYF.